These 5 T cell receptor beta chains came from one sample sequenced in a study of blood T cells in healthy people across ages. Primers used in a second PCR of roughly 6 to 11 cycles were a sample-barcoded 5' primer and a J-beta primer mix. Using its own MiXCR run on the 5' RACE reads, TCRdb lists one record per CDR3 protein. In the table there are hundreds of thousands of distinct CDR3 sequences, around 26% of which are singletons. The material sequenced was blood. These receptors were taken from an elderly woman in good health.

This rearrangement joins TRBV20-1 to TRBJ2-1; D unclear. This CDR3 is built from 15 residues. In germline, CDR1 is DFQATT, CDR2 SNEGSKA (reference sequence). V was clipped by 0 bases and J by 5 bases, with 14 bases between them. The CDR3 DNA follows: TGCAGTGCTAGAGAATACTCGGTTCTCCACAATGAGCAGTTCTTC. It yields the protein CSAREYSVLHNEQFF.

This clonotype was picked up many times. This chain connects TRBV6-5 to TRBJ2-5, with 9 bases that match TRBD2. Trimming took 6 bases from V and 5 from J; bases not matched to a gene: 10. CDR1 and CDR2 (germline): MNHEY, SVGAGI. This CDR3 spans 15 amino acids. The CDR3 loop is CASRASGVEGETQYF. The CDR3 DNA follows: TGTGCCAGCAGAGCTAGCGGGGTGGAGGGGGAGACCCAGTACTTC.

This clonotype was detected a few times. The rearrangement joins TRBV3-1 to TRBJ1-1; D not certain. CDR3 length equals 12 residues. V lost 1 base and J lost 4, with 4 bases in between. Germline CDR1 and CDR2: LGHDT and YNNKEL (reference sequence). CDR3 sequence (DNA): TGTGCCAGCAGCCAAGTACCCACTGAAGCTTTCTTT. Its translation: CASSQVPTEAFF.

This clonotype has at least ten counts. The chain's CDR3 is CASTLTGTGSYEQYF. The CDR3 DNA is TGTGCCAGCACCCTTACCGGGACAGGCTCCTACGAGCAGTACTTC. This sequence joins TRBV6-2 or TRBV6-3 and TRBJ2-7; 8 bases fit TRBD1. From germline, CDR1 is MNHEY and CDR2 SVGEGT. With 7 bases clipped from V and 0 bases from J, the junction kept 8 bases outside the gene matches. The CDR3 has 15 amino acids.

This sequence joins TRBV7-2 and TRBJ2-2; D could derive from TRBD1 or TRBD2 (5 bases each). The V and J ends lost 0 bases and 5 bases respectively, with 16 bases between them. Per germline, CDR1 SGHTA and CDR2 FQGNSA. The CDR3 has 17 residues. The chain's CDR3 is CASSLADPGTRTGELFF. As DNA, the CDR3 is TGTGCCAGCAGCTTAGCGGACCCGGGGACGAGGACCGGGGAGCTGTTTTTT.